What follows are 8 T cell receptor beta chains derived from one specimen sequenced in a study of T-cell memory formation after mild COVID-19. TCRdb reprocessed the 5' RACE reads with MiXCR, giving one entry per CDR3 protein. The table shows just over 300,000 distinct CDR3 sequences, with 15% to 20% occurring only once. Sequencing was done on a sample of PBMCs or a T cell subset sorted from them (not recorded which). These receptors all stem from a young man who had mild COVID-19 (a few samples of this study predate the infection). Cell type and time point are not known.

The table lists this clonotype with a few counts. The chain couples TRBV3-1 to TRBJ1-1; TRBD1 matches 7 bases. V lost 1 base, J lost 4 bases, and 6 bases stayed unmatched. This CDR3 has 15 residues. The germline CDR1 and CDR2 sequences are LGHDT and YNNKEL (reference sequence). CDR3 nucleotides: TGTGCCAGCAGCCAAGGGGCAGGGGGAACCACTGAAGCTTTCTTT. Translating gives CASSQGAGGTTEAFF. The entire variable domain, with the rest obtained from reference TRBV3-1 and TRBJ1-1, is as follows: DTAVSQTPKYLVTQMGNDKSIKCEQNLGHDTMYWYKQDSKKFLKIMFSYNNKELIINETVPNRFSPKSPDKAHLNLHINSLELGDSAVYFCASSQGAGGTTEAFFGQGTRLTVV.

The sample holds a few counts of this clonotype. The chain is built from TRBV5-1 and TRBJ2-7, with a possible D match to TRBD1 (6 bases). The germline gives CDR1 SGHRS, CDR2 YFSETQ. CDR3 size: 14 residues. The V end lost 4 bases, the J end lost 0 bases, and 11 bases lay between the germline ends. This CDR3 reads CASSVDRSSYEQYF. CDR3 DNA: TGCGCCAGCAGCGTGGACAGAAGCTCCTACGAGCAGTACTTC.

This clonotype showed up just a few times. The genes are TRBV5-1 and TRBJ1-6; tentatively, D is TRBD1 (5 bases). The germline V and J ends were trimmed by 4 bases and 9 bases, with 14 bases remaining between them. CDR3 length equals 14 residues. From germline, CDR1 is SGHRS and CDR2 YFSETQ. DNA of the CDR3: TGCGCCAGCAGCCTCGCTATCGGGGCTTCACCCCTCCACTTT. Residues: CASSLAIGASPLHF.

There are a few counts of this clonotype. This rearrangement joins TRBV7-6 to TRBJ1-1; TRBD1 agrees at 10 bases. The trim removed 3 bases at V and 4 bases at J, leaving 5 bases unmatched. Germline V CDR1 and CDR2: SGHVS, FNYEAQ. The CDR3 consists of 15 residues. The chain's CDR3 is CASSLGQGRPTEAFF. The DNA of the CDR3 is TGTGCCAGCAGCTTGGGACAGGGGAGGCCCACTGAAGCTTTCTTT.

This chain uses TRBV5-1 with TRBJ2-1; 10 bases fit TRBD1. Germline V gene sequence: CDR1 SGHRS, CDR2 YFSETQ. The CDR3 is 16 residues long. With V trimmed by 0 bases and J by 7 bases, 7 bases remained unmatched. The CDR3 coding sequence is TGCGCCAGCAGCTTGGAGGGACAGGGGATTTGGAATGAGCAGTTCTTC. It yields the protein CASSLEGQGIWNEQFF.

A few counts support this clonotype. The chain is built from TRBV7-2 and TRBJ2-1; 7 bases are a match to TRBD2. J was trimmed by 4 bases and V by 2 bases; bases with no gene match: 8. Germline values: CDR1 SGHTA, CDR2 FQGNSA. The CDR3 totals 16 residues. The CDR3 is CASSLNSGGGYNEQFF. CDR3 nucleotide sequence: TGTGCCAGCAGCTTAAATTCCGGCGGGGGTTACAATGAGCAGTTCTTC.

The sample holds many counts of this clonotype. The J gene is TRBJ2-1, the V gene TRBV5-4, with a tentative D call TRBD2 (5 bases). In germline, CDR1 is SGHNT, CDR2 YYREEE (reference sequence). The CDR3 extends over 16 amino acids. Trimming removed 1 base at V and 3 bases at J, with 14 bases between. CDR3 region: CASSLNSGNYYNEQFF. The CDR3 region has the DNA TGTGCCAGCAGCTTGAACAGCGGCAACTACTACAATGAGCAGTTCTTC.

This clonotype was recorded a few times. The rearrangement uses TRBV7-9 and TRBJ2-7; possibly TRBD1 for D (6 bases). Germline CDR1 is SEHNR and CDR2 is FQNEAQ (reference sequence). This CDR3 region has 12 residues. Trimming removed 5 bases at V and 6 bases at J, with 11 bases between. CDR3 in amino acids: CASSANRVEQYF. The CDR3 DNA is TGTGCCAGCAGCGCCAACAGGGTCGAGCAGTACTTC.